This section outlines one T cell receptor (beta chain) sequence together with its context. Its antigen is not known. The sample comes from a study of a mutant IDH1 vaccine in newly diagnosed glioma. Time point defined: week 35, safety follow-up. Mutant IDH1 20-mer peptide, at 300 ug, made up each vaccine dose, with topical imiquimod. V was shortened by 3 bases and J by 4 bases, with 10 bases between the two germline ends. Germline CDR1 is SGHRS and CDR2 is YFSETQ. The CDR3 runs 14 residues. Profiled with immunoSEQ multiplex PCR; TCRdb holds only in-frame clones, not every one. The table has around 50,000 clones, around nine tenths seen once.

The specimen comprised PBMCs, sampled from a glioma patient whose treatment included an IDH1 peptide vaccine. The chain recombines TRBV5-1 with TRBJ2-2; D is possibly TRBD2 (6 bases). This clonotype was sampled from a woman in her 40s with glioma. The DNA of the CDR3 is TGCGCCAGCAGCTCCGGGACTTTCACCGGGGAGCTGTTTTTT. This sequence encodes CASSSGTFTGELFF.